The sequence of this TCR beta chain was determined in a study of T-cell memory formation after mild COVID-19. As for the study in general: Across donors, TCR clusters were largely donor specific.

Germline V gene sequence: CDR1 KGHDR, CDR2 SFDVKD. Trimming removed 2 bases from V and 5 bases from J; junction bases left unmatched: 6. This CDR3 comprises 18 residues. TCRdb reprocessed the 5' RACE reads via MiXCR and lists one record per CDR3 protein. This table has about 340,000 distinct CDR3 sequences, over 10% appearing once. In this sample, this clonotype turned up a few times. Its antigen is unidentified. Regarding the study as a whole: Pre-infection memory held some responding clones, suggesting pre-existing cross-reactive T cells responded.

The J gene is TRBJ2-1, the V gene TRBV24-1; 15 positions match TRBD2. This TCR was recovered from a man aged 18 to 29 who had mild COVID-19 (a few samples of this study predate the infection). Cell type and time point are not known. Sequenced: PBMCs or a T cell subset sorted from them (not recorded which). CDR3 sequence: CATSDSGLAGGSNNEQFF. CDR3 nucleotides: TGTGCCACCAGTGATTCGGGACTAGCGGGGGGATCGAACAATGAGCAGTTCTTC.